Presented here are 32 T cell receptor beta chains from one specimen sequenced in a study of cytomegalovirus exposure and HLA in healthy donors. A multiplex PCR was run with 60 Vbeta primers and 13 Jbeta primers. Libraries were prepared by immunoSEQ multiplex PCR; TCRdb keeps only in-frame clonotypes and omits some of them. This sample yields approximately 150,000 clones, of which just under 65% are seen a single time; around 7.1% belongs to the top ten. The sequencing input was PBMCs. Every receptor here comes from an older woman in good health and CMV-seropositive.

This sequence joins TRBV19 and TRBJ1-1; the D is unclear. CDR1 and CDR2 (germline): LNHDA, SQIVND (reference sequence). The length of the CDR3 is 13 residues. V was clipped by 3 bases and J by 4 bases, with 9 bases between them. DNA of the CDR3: TGTGCCAGTAGTATGTGGGAGGCCACTGAAGCTTTCTTT. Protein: CASSMWEATEAFF. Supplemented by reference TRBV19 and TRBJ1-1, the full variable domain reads DGGITQSPKYLFRKEGQNVTLSCEQNLNHDAMYWYRQDPGQGLRLIYYSQIVNDFQKGDIAEGYSVSREKKESFPLTVTSAQKNPTAFYLCASSMWEATEAFFGQGTRLTVV.

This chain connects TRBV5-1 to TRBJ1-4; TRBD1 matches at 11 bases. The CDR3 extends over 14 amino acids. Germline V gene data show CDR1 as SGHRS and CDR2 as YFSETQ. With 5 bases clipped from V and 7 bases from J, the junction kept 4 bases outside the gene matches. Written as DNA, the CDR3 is TGCGCCAGCAGTTCGGGACAGGGGGTTGAAAAACTGTTTTTT. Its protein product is CASSSGQGVEKLFF.

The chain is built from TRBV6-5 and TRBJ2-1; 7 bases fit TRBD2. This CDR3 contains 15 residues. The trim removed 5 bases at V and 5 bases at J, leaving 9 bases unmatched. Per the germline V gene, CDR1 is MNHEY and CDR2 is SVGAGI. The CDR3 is CASSKLGTNNNEQFF. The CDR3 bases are TGTGCCAGCAGTAAACTCGGGACTAACAACAATGAGCAGTTCTTC.

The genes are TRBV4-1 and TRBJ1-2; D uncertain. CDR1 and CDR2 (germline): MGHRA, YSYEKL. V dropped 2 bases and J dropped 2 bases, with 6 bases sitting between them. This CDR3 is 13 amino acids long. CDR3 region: CASSQNLNYGYTF. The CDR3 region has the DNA TGCGCCAGCAGCCAAAACCTAAACTATGGCTACACCTTC.

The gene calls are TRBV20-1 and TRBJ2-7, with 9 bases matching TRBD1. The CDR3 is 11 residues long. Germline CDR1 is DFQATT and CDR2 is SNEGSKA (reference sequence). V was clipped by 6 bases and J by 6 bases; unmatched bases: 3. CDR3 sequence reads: CSAPTGGEQYF. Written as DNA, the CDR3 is TGCAGTGCGCCGACAGGGGGCGAGCAGTACTTC.

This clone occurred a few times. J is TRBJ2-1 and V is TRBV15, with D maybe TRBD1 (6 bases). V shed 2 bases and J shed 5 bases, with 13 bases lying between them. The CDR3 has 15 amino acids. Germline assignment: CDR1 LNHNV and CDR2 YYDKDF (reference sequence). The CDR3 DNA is TGTGCCACCAGCAGACTAGGGGGTGGGAACAATGAGCAGTTCTTC. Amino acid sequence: CATSRLGGGNNEQFF. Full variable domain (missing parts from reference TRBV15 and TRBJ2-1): DAMVIQNPRYQVTQFGKPVTLSCSQTLNHNVMYWYQQKSSQAPKLLFHYYDKDFNNEADTPDNFQSRRPNTSFCFLDIRSPGLGDTAMYLCATSRLGGGNNEQFFGPGTRLTVL.

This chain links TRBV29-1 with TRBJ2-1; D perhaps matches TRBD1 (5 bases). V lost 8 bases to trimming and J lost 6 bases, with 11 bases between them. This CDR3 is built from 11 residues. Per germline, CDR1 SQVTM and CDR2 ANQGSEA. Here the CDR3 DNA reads TGCAGCCCCAGGGTTTTCAATGAGCAGTTCTTC. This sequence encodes CSPRVFNEQFF.

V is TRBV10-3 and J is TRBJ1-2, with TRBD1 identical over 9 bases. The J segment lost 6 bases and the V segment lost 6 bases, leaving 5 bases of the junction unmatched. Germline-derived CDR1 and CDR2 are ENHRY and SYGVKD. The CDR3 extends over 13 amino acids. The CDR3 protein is CAIRATGGDGYTF. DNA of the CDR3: TGTGCCATCAGGGCGACAGGGGGAGATGGCTACACCTTC.

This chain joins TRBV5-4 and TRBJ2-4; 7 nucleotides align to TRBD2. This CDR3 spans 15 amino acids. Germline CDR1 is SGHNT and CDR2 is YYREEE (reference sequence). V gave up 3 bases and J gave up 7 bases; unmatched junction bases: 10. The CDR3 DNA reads TGTGCCAGCAGCTCCCCTCCGGGAGGTAACAACATTCAGTACTTC. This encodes CASSSPPGGNNIQYF.

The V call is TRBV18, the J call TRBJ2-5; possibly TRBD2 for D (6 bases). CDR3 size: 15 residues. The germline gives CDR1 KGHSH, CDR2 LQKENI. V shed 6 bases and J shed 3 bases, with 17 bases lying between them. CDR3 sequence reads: CASSAPGLTKETQYF. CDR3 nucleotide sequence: TGTGCCAGCTCGGCGCCGGGACTTACCAAAGAGACCCAGTACTTC. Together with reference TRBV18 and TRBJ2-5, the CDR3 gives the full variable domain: NAGVMQNPRHLVRRRGQEARLRCSPMKGHSHVYWYRQLPEEGLKFMVYLQKENIIDESGMPKERFSAEFPKEGPSILRIQQVVRGDSAAYFCASSAPGLTKETQYFGPGTRLLVL.

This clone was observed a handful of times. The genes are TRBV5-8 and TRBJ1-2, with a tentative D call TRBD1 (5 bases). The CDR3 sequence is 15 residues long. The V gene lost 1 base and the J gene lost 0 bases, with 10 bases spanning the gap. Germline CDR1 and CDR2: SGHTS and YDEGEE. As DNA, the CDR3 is TGTGCCAGCAGCTTGTTAGGGGAATCTAACTATGGCTACACCTTC. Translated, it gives CASSLLGESNYGYTF. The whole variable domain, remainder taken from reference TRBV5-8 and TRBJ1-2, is EAGVTQSPTHLIKTRGQQATLRCSPISGHTSVYWYQQALGLGLQFLLWYDEGEERNRGNFPPRFSGRQFPNYSSELNVNALELEDSALYLCASSLLGESNYGYTFGSGTRLTVV.

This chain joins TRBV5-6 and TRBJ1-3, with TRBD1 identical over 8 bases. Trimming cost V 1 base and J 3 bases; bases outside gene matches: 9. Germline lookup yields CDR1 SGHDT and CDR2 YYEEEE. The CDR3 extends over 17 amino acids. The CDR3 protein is CASSLRAQGAYGNTIYF. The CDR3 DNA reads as TGTGCCAGCAGCTTGCGCGCGCAGGGGGCTTATGGAAACACCATATATTTT.

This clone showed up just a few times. The CDR3 is CASRQGGQTDTQYF. The DNA of the CDR3 is TGTGCCAGCAGGCAAGGAGGCCAAACAGATACGCAGTATTTT. V usage is TRBV7-2 and J usage is TRBJ2-3, with TRBD2 as a possible D gene (5 bases). The V gene's germline CDR1 is SGHTA and CDR2 FQGNSA. The CDR3 consists of 14 residues. Trimming removed 6 bases from V and 3 bases from J, with 13 bases in between.

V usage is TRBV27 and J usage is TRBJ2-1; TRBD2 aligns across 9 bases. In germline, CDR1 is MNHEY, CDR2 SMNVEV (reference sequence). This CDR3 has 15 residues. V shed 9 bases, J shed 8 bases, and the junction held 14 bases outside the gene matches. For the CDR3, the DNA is TGTGCCAGTCTTCGGGGGGCGGGAGGGAGTGATGAGCAGTTCTTC. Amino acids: CASLRGAGGSDEQFF.

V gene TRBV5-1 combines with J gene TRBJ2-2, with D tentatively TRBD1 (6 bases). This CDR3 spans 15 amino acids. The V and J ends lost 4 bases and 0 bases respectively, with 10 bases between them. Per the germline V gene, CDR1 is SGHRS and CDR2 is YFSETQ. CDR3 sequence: CASSQDRPNTGELFF. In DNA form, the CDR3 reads TGCGCCAGCAGCCAAGACAGGCCGAACACCGGGGAGCTGTTTTTT.

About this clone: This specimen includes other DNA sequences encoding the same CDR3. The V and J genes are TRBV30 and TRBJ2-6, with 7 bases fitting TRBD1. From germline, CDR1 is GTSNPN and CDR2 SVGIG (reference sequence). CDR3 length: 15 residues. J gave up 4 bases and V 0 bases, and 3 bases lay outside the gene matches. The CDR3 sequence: CAWSVGGSGANVLTF. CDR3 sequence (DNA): TGTGCCTGGAGTGTAGGGGGCTCAGGGGCCAACGTCCTGACTTTC.

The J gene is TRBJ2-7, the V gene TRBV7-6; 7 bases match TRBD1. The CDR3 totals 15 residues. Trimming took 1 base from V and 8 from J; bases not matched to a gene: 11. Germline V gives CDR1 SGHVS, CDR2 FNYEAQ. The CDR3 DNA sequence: TGTGCCAGCAGCTTAGAACAAGGGGGCGTAGGAAAGCAGTACTTC. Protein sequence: CASSLEQGGVGKQYF.

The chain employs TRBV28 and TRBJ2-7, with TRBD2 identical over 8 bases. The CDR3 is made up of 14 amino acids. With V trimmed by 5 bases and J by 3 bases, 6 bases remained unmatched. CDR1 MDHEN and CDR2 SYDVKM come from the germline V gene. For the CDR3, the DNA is TGTGCCAGCAGTAGCGGGAGACTCCTCTACGAGCAGTACTTC. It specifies CASSSGRLLYEQYF.

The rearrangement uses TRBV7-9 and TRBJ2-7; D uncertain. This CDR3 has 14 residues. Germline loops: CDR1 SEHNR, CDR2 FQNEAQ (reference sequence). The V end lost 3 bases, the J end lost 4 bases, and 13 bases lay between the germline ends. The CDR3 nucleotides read TGTGCCAGCAGCTTTCGAGAACCCGCGTACGAGCAGTACTTC. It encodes CASSFREPAYEQYF.

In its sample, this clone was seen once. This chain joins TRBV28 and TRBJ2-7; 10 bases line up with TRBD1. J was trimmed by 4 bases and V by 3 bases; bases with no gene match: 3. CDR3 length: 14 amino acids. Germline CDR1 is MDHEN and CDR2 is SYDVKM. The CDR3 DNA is TGTGCCAGCAGTTTCGGGACAGGGGAATACGAGCAGTACTTC. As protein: CASSFGTGEYEQYF.

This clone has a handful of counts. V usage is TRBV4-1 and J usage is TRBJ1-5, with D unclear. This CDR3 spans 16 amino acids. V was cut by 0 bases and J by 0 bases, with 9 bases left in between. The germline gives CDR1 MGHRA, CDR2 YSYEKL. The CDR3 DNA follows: TGCGCCAGCAGCCAAGATTTGGCAAATAGCAATCAGCCCCAGCATTTT. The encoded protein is CASSQDLANSNQPQHF.

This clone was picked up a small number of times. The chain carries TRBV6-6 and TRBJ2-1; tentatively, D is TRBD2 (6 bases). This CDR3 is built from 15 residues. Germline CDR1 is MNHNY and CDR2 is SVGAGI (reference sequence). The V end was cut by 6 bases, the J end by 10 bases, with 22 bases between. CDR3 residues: CASRSPGLYNGEQFF. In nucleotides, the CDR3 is TGTGCCAGCAGATCCCCGGGACTGTACAATGGGGAGCAGTTCTTC.

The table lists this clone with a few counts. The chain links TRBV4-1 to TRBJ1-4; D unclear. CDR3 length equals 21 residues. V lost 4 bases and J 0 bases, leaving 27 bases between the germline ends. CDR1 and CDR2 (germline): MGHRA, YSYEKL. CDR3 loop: CASSLHASGETSSATNEKLFF. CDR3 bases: TGCGCCAGCAGCCTTCATGCATCCGGGGAGACGTCCTCGGCAACTAATGAAAAACTGTTTTTT.

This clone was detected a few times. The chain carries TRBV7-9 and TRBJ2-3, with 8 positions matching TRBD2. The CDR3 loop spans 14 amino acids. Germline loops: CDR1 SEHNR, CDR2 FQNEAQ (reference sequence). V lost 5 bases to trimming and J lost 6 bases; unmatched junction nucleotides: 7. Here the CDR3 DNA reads TGTGCCAGCAGCCGGAGCGGGAGCTTCGATACGCAGTATTTT. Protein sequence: CASSRSGSFDTQYF.

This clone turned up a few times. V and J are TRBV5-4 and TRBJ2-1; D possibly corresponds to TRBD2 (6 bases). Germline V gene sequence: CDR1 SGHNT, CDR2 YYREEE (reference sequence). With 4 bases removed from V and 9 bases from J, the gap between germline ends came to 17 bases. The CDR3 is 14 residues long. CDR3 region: CASSAVLARGEQFF. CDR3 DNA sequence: TGTGCCAGCAGCGCCGTACTAGCAAGGGGTGAGCAGTTCTTC.

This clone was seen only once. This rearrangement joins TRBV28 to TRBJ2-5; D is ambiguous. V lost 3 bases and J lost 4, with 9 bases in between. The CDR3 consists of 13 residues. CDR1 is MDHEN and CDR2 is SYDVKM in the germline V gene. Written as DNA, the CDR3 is TGTGCCAGCAGTTTTTTGCGCGGAGAGACCCAGTACTTC. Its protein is CASSFLRGETQYF.

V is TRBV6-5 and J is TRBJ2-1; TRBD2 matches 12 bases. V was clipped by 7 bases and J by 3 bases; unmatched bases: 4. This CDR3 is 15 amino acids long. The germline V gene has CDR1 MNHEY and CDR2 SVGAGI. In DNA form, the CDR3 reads TGTGCCAGCAACAAACTAGCGGGAGGCTACAATGAGCAGTTCTTC. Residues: CASNKLAGGYNEQFF.

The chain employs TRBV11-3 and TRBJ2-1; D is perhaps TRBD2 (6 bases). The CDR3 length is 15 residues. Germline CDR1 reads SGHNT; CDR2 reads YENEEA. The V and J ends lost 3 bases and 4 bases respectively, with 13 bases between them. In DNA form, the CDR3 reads TGTGCCAGCAGCTTTGCTGGGGGGAGTTACAATGAGCAGTTCTTC. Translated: CASSFAGGSYNEQFF.

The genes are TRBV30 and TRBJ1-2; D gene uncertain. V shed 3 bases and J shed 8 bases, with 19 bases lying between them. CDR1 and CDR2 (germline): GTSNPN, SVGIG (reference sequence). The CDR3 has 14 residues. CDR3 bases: TGTGCCTGGAGGTCCGGGTTATCTTCGGCCGGCTACACCTTC. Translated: CAWRSGLSSAGYTF.

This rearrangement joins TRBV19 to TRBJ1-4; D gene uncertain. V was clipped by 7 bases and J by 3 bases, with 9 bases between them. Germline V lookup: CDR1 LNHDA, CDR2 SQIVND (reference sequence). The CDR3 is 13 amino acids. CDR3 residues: CASTRAPNEKLFF. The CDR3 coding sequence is TGTGCCAGTACGAGGGCTCCTAATGAAAAACTGTTTTTT.

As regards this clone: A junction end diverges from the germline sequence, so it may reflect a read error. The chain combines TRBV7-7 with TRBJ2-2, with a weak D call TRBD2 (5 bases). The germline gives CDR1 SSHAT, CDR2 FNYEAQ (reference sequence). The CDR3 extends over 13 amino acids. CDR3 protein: CASSFIEGGELFF. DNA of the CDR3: TGTGCTAGCAGCTTTATTGAGGGCGGGGAGCTGTTTTTT.

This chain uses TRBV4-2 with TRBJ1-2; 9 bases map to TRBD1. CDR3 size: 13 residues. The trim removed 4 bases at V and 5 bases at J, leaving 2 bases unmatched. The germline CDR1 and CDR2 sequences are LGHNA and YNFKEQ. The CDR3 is CASSLGTGYGYTF. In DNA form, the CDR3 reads TGTGCCAGCAGCCTCGGGACAGGGTATGGCTACACCTTC.